Listed below are T cell receptor beta chains from one sample, sequenced in a study of vaccination effects on CD4 cells after COVID-19. Sequencing was performed with immunoSEQ multiplex PCR; in TCRdb, only in-frame clones are kept and a portion is missing. Of some 74,000 clones detected, 81% appear once; the ten largest clones hold 1% to 1.5%. Their cognate antigens are unknown. This specimen was CD4+ T cells from PBMCs cultured with HCoV-229E spike peptides, taken after COVID-19 vaccination. These receptors were collected from a human donor who received a COVID-19 vaccine. CDR3s include the opening cysteine and the closing phenylalanine or tryptophan.

j_call v_call cdr3_aa
TRBJ2-1 TRBV6-2/TRBV6-3 CASSYGTVQFF
TRBJ1-2 TRBV3-1/TRBV3-2 CASSQGEGLKSGYTF
TRBJ1-4 TRBV5-5 CASSSRAGTVEKLFF
TRBJ1-1 TRBV19 CASKIHRVNTEAFF
TRBJ2-1 TRBV5-1 CASRTLSGGAEDEQFF
TRBJ1-1 TRBV7-2 CASSIDRGNTEAFF
TRBJ2-5 TRBV30 CAWSGTVGLAGEETQYF
TRBJ1-6 TRBV3-1/TRBV3-2 CASSQGQGHSPLHF
TRBJ1-4 TRBV7-9 CASSSHGGVGEKLFF
TRBJ1-4 TRBV13 CASSFYAGPNEKLFF
TRBJ2-5 TRBV3-1/TRBV3-2 CASSQDLSSGLTQYF
TRBJ1-5 TRBV28 CASTSGQGVREPQHF
TRBJ2-3 TRBV15 CATSRDPSEDTQYF
TRBJ1-4 TRBV18 CASSPQAGTNEKLFF
TRBJ1-3 TRBV5-1 CASSPSTGGNTIYF
TRBJ1-1 TRBV7-2 CASSLRPLWGTEAFF
TRBJ1-3 TRBV7-2 CASSMTGGGGNTIYF
TRBJ1-5 TRBV5-6 CASSLAPLQGINQPQHF
TRBJ2-3 TRBV5-1 CASSHKRGGTDTQYF
TRBJ2-1 TRBV25-1 CASSGGQGYSNEQFF
TRBJ2-1 TRBV5-5 CASSLVRDTEQFF
TRBJ1-2 TRBV19 CASRDRGPRGAGYTF
TRBJ2-3 TRBV3-1/TRBV3-2 CASMGAGKTDTQYF
TRBJ2-5 TRBV11-1 CASSLGFLRTQYF
TRBJ2-3 TRBV28 CASSFQDADTQYF
TRBJ2-1 TRBV5-8 CASSFTHEQFF
TRBJ1-2 TRBV28 CASFEVNYGYTF
TRBJ1-2 TRBV7-3 CASSSDRAYGYTF
TRBJ1-5 TRBV12-5 CASGLWVQGAGGSNQPQHF